This entry lists 7 T cell receptor beta chains sequenced from one sample in a study of CD8 T cells in Susac syndrome. Reverse transcription of roughly 0.45 to 1 ug RNA used random hexamers. Each CDR3 protein is one row after TCRdb ran MiXCR on the immunoSEQ multiplex PCR reads. This table has about 130,000 distinct CDR3 sequences, more than 85% appearing once. The sample comprised CD8+ T cells from PBMCs. Every receptor here comes from a human donor with multiple sclerosis.

The V gene is TRBV30, the J gene TRBJ1-1; D not resolved. The CDR3 extends over 11 amino acids. Germline CDR1 reads GTSNPN; CDR2 reads SVGIG (reference sequence). V lost 4 bases, J lost 4 bases, and 7 bases lay in between. Written as DNA, the CDR3 is TGTGCCTGGATACGGGCCACTGAAGCTTTCTTT. It is translated as CAWIRATEAFF.

V gene TRBV5-1 combines with J gene TRBJ2-7, with a possible D match to TRBD1 (5 bases). V was trimmed by 3 bases and J by 0 bases, leaving 7 bases between them. CDR3 length equals 13 residues. CDR1 and CDR2 (germline): SGHRS, YFSETQ. Here the CDR3 DNA reads TGCGCCAGCAGCTACAGGCCCTCCTACGAGCAGTACTTC. Protein sequence: CASSYRPSYEQYF.

This clonotype was counted a single time. The V and J genes are TRBV3-1 and TRBJ2-1; 13 bases match TRBD2. The germline V gene encodes CDR1 LGHDT and CDR2 YNNKEL (reference sequence). The CDR3 extends over 17 amino acids. The ends lost 0 bases at V and 6 bases at J; junction bases unmatched: 5. CDR3 sequence (DNA): TGTGCCAGCAGCCAAGATTTGCGGACTAGCGGGGGCAATGAGCAGTTCTTC. Protein product: CASSQDLRTSGGNEQFF.

This clonotype was detected once. J is TRBJ2-7 and V is TRBV7-8, with D tentatively TRBD2 (5 bases). This CDR3 is 16 amino acids long. From germline, CDR1 is SGHVS and CDR2 FQNEAQ. V lost 0 bases and J lost 2, with 14 bases in between. This chain's CDR3 is CASSLAAGTVAYEQYV. The CDR3, as DNA: TGTGCCAGCAGCTTAGCGGCGGGCACGGTCGCCTACGAGCAGTACGTC.

V gene TRBV7-8 combines with J gene TRBJ2-1; 7 bases map to TRBD2. The CDR3 totals 17 residues. The ends lost 3 bases at V and 4 bases at J; junction bases unmatched: 12. CDR1 and CDR2 (germline): SGHVS, FQNEAQ. CDR3 residues: CASSFSAGLRTYNEQFF. CDR3 nucleotide sequence: TGTGCCAGCAGCTTCTCCGCGGGACTACGAACTTACAATGAGCAGTTCTTC.

CDR3 loop: CASSPKGENTEAFF. CDR3 bases: TGTGCCAGCAGTCCAAAGGGGGAGAACACTGAAGCTTTCTTT. This chain uses TRBV6-1 with TRBJ1-1, with a possible D match to TRBD1 (6 bases). V dropped 5 bases and J dropped 1 base, with 11 bases sitting between them. From germline, CDR1 is MNHNS and CDR2 SASEGT. CDR3 length: 14 amino acids.

This clonotype was recorded a few times. This sequence joins TRBV6-1 and TRBJ2-4; no clear D gene. The CDR3 is 15 amino acids. Germline CDR1 is MNHNS and CDR2 is SASEGT. V was cut by 7 bases and J by 6 bases, with 19 bases left in between. The CDR3 loop reads CASMAHESRANIQYF. In DNA, the CDR3 is TGTGCCAGCATGGCCCATGAATCTAGGGCAAACATTCAGTACTTC.